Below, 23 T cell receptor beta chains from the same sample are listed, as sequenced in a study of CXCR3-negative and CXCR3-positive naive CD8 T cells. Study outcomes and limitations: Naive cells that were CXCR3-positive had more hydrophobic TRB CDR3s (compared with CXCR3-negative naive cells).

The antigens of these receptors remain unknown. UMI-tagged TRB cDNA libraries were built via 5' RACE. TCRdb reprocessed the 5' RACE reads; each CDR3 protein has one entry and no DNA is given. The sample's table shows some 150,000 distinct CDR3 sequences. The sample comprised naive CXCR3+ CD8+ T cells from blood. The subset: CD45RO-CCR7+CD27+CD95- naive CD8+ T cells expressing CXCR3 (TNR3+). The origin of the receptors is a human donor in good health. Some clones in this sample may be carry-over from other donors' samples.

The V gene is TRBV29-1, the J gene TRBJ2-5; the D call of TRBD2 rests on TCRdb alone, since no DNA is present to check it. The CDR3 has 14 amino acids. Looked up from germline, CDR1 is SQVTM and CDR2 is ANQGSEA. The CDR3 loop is CSALGGNYGETQYF.

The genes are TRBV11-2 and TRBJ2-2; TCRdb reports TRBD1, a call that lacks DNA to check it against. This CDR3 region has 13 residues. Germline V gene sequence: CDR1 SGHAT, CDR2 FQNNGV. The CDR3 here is CASSFTGGGELFF.

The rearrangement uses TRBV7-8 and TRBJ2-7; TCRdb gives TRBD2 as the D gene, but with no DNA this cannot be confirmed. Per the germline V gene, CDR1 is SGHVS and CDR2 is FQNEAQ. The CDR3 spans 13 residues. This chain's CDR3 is CASSFGGVSEQYF.

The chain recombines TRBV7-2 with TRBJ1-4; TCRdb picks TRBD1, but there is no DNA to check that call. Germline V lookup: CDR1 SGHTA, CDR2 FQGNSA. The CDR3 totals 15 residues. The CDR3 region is CASSVTGDRSEKLFF.

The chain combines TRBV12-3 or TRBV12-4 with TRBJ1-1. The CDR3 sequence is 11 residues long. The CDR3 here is CASSPAAEAFF.

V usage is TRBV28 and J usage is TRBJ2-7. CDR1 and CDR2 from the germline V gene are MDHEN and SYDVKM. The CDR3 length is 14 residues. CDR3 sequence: CASSLSESAYEQYF.

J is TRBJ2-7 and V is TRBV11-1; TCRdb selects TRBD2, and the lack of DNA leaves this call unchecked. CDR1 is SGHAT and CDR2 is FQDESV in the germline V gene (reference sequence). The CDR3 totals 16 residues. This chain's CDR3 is CASSLGGGSNPYEQYF.

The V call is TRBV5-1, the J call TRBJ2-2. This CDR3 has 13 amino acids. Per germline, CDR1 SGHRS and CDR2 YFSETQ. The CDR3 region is CASSWDPTGELFF.

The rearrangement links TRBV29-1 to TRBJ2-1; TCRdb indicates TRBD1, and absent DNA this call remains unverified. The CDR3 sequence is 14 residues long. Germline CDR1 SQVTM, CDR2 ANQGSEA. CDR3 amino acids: CSVKGRGGGNEQFF.

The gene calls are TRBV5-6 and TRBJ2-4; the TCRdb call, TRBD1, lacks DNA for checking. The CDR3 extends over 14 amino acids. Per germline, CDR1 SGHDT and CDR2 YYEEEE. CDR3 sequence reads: CASSLWGAKNIQYF.

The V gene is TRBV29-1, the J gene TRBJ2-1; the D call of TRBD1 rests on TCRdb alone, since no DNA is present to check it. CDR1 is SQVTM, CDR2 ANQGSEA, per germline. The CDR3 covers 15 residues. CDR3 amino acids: CSVEDHRDRDNEQFF.

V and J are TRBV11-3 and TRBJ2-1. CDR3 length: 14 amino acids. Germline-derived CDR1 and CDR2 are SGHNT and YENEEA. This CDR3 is CASSIEAENNEQFF.

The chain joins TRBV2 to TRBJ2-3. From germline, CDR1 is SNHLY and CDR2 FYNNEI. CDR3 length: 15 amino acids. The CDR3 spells CASTKLLTLTDTQYF.

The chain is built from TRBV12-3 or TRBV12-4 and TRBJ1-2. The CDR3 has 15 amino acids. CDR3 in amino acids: CASSFVGGAEDGYTF.

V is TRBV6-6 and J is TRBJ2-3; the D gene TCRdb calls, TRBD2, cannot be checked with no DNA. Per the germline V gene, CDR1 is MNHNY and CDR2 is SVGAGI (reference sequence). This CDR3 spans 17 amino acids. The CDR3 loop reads CASSYPPGGSLPDTQYF.

The CDR3 region is CSVGGRGNQPQHF. This chain connects TRBV29-1 to TRBJ1-5. The CDR3 is 13 residues long. The germline V gene has CDR1 SQVTM and CDR2 ANQGSEA. The whole variable domain, filled in from reference TRBV29-1 and TRBJ1-5, reads SAVISQKPSRDICQRGTSLTIQCQVDSQVTMMFWYRQQPGQSLTLIATANQGSEATYESGFVIDKFPISRPNLTFSTLTVSNMSPEDSSIYLCSVGGRGNQPQHFGDGTRLSIL.

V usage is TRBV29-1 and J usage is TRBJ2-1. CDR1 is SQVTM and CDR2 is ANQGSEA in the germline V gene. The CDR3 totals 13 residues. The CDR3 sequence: CSVEARLSGEQFF.

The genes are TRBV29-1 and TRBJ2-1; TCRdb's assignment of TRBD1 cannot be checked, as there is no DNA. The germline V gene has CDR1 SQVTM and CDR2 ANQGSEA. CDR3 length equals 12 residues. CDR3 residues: CSVGTWGNEQFF.

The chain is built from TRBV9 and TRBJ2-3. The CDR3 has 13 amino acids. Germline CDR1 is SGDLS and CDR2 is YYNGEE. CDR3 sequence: CASSVVSADTQYF.

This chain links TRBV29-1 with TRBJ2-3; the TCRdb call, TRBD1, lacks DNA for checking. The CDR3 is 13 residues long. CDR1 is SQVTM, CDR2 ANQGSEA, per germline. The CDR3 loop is CSVETPPGDTQYF.

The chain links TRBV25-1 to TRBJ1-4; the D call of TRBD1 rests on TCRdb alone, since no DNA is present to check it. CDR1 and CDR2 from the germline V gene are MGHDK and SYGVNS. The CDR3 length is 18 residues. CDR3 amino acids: CASSGPGQGVVANEKLFF.

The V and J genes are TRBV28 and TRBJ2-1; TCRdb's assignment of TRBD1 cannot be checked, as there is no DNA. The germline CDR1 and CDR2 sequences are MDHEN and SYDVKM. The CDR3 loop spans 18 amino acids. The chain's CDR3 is CASSLGTGSQRALDEQFF.

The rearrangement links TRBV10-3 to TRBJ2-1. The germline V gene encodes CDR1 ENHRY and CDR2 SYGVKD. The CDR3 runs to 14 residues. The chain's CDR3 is CAISDDIGIDEQFF.